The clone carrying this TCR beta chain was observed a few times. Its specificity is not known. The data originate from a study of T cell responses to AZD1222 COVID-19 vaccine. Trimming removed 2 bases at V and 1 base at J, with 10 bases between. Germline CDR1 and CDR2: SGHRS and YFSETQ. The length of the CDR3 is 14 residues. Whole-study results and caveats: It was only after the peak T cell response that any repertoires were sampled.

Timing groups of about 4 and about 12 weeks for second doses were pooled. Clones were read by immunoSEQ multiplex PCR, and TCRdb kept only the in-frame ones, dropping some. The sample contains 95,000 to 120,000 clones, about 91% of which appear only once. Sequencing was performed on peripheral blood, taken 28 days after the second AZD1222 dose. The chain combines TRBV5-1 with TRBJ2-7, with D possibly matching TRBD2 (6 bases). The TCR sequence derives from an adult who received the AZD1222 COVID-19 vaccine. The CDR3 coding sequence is TGCGCCAGCAGCTTTGGGGGGAGTTCCTACGAGCAGTACTTC. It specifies CASSFGGSSYEQYF.